The rows below give T cell receptor beta chains drawn from one sample of a study of cytomegalovirus exposure and HLA in healthy donors. Using immunoSEQ multiplex PCR, the repertoire was profiled, and TCRdb retains in-frame clones only, with some absent. The sample records around 120,000 clones, about 80% being singletons. Sequencing was done on a sample of PBMCs. The receptors originated from a woman between 35 and 50 years old in good health and CMV-seronegative. The CDR3 runs from the conserved cysteine through the conserved F or W. D genes are given only for firm matches. Only part of the rows carry a size: once, few, many, or a class if the clone is expanded.

V gene: TRBV6-1
J gene: TRBJ2-1
clone size: few
D gene: TRBD2
CDR3 DNA: TGTGCCAGCAGTGAAGTCCTAGCGGGGGAGTACAATGAGCAGTTCTTC
CDR3 protein: CASSEVLAGEYNEQFF

V gene: TRBV27
J gene: TRBJ1-2
clone size: few
D gene: TRBD1
CDR3 DNA: TGTGCCAGCAGTGGGACAGGGAAGGACTATGGCTACACCTTC
CDR3 protein: CASSGTGKDYGYTF

V gene: TRBV7-6
J gene: TRBJ2-7
clone size: -
D gene: TRBD1
CDR3 DNA: TGTGCCAGCAGCCGCGGACAGGGCCCCACCTACGAGCAGTACTTC
CDR3 protein: CASSRGQGPTYEQYF

V gene: TRBV4-1
J gene: TRBJ1-2
clone size: -
D gene: -
CDR3 DNA: TGCGCCAGCAGCCAAGAGGGCCAGGGGTACTATGGCTACACCTTC
CDR3 protein: CASSQEGQGYYGYTF

V gene: TRBV4-2
J gene: TRBJ1-1
clone size: -
D gene: -
CDR3 DNA: TGTGCCAGCAGCCAAGTCGAGGGGAACACTGAAGCTTTCTTT
CDR3 protein: CASSQVEGNTEAFF

V gene: TRBV10-3
J gene: TRBJ1-5
clone size: -
D gene: -
CDR3 DNA: TGTGCCTCCCGACGGGAGGGTCGGCAGCCCCAGCATTTT
CDR3 protein: CASRREGRQPQHF

V gene: TRBV2
J gene: TRBJ2-5
clone size: -
D gene: TRBD1
CDR3 DNA: TGTGCCAGCAGTGAACCTGGGACAGAAAACTTC
CDR3 protein: CASSEPGTENF

V gene: TRBV18
J gene: TRBJ1-2
clone size: once
D gene: TRBD1
CDR3 DNA: TGTCCCAGCTCACCGAGGACAGGGACCAACTATGGCTACACCTTC
CDR3 protein: CPSSPRTGTNYGYTF

V gene: TRBV5-4
J gene: TRBJ1-1
clone size: few
D gene: -
CDR3 DNA: TGTGCCAGCAGCTTTGGGCAGGGGAACACTGAAGCTTTCTTT
CDR3 protein: CASSFGQGNTEAFF

V gene: TRBV7-8
J gene: TRBJ1-2
clone size: -
D gene: -
CDR3 DNA: TGTGCCAGCAGCACACAGGGAGTCTATGGCTACACCTTC
CDR3 protein: CASSTQGVYGYTF

V gene: TRBV7-3
J gene: TRBJ2-2
clone size: -
D gene: TRBD1
CDR3 DNA: TGTGCCAGCAGCTTAACTCGACAGGGAAGCACCGGGGAGCTGTTTTTT
CDR3 protein: CASSLTRQGSTGELFF

V gene: TRBV10-3
J gene: TRBJ2-1
clone size: -
D gene: TRBD2
CDR3 DNA: TGTGCCATCAGCGCCCGAATCATGAGCGGGGGGACATCCCCCCATGAGCAGTTCTTC
CDR3 protein: CAISARIMSGGTSPHEQFF

V gene: TRBV7-2
J gene: TRBJ2-1
clone size: -
D gene: TRBD2
CDR3 DNA: TGTGCCAGCAGCTTAGGGCGCGGGAGCTACAATGAGCAGTTCTTC
CDR3 protein: CASSLGRGSYNEQFF

V gene: TRBV5-6
J gene: TRBJ1-1
clone size: -
D gene: TRBD1
CDR3 DNA: TGTGCCAGCAGCTTTCGCGAGGGACAGACGAACACTGAAGCTTTCTTT
CDR3 protein: CASSFREGQTNTEAFF

V gene: TRBV4-2
J gene: TRBJ1-5
clone size: -
D gene: -
CDR3 DNA: TGTGCCAGCAGCGAAACAGGTTTCTTTAATCAGCCCCAGCATTTT
CDR3 protein: CASSETGFFNQPQHF

V gene: TRBV6-1
J gene: TRBJ1-1
clone size: -
D gene: TRBD1
CDR3 DNA: TGTGCCAGCAGAGCGACAGGGATGAACACTGAAGCTTTCTTT
CDR3 protein: CASRATGMNTEAFF

V gene: TRBV5-6
J gene: TRBJ2-2
clone size: -
D gene: -
CDR3 DNA: TGTGCCAGCAGCTTGGATTCTGGTGCGGGCACCGGGGAGCTGTTTTTT
CDR3 protein: CASSLDSGAGTGELFF

V gene: TRBV27
J gene: TRBJ2-7
clone size: -
D gene: -
CDR3 DNA: TGTGCCAGCAGCGCCGGGGGGCTAAGGGACCACGAGCAGTACTTC
CDR3 protein: CASSAGGLRDHEQYF

V gene: TRBV27
J gene: TRBJ2-7
clone size: -
D gene: TRBD1
CDR3 DNA: TGTGCCAGCAGTCCCAGGGACAGGTCCAACTACGAGCAGTACTTC
CDR3 protein: CASSPRDRSNYEQYF

V gene: TRBV6-5
J gene: TRBJ2-2
clone size: -
D gene: TRBD1
CDR3 DNA: TGTGCCAGCAGGACAGGGGACCGGTCCACCGGGGAGCTGTTTTTT
CDR3 protein: CASRTGDRSTGELFF

V gene: TRBV15
J gene: TRBJ1-5
clone size: -
D gene: -
CDR3 DNA: TGTGCCACCAGCAGAGATCCAGGAAATAGCAATCAGCCCCAGCATTTT
CDR3 protein: CATSRDPGNSNQPQHF

V gene: TRBV2
J gene: TRBJ2-2
clone size: -
D gene: -
CDR3 DNA: TGTGCCAGCAGTGCGGAGAGCACCGGGGAGCTGTTTTTT
CDR3 protein: CASSAESTGELFF

V gene: TRBV4-1
J gene: TRBJ2-5
clone size: -
D gene: TRBD2
CDR3 DNA: TGCGCCAGCAGTGGAGGGCCGGGGGGTCAAGAGACCCAGTACTTC
CDR3 protein: CASSGGPGGQETQYF

V gene: TRBV4-1
J gene: TRBJ2-5
clone size: -
D gene: TRBD1
CDR3 DNA: TGCGCCAGCAGCCCATCTGAATTATTAGACAGGGGGGAGACCCAGTACTTC
CDR3 protein: CASSPSELLDRGETQYF

V gene: TRBV7-9
J gene: TRBJ1-1
clone size: -
D gene: TRBD1
CDR3 DNA: TGTGCCAGCAGCTTAAGACAGGGTTGGGGAACTGAAGCTTTCTTT
CDR3 protein: CASSLRQGWGTEAFF

V gene: TRBV6-5
J gene: TRBJ2-7
clone size: -
D gene: -
CDR3 DNA: TGTGCCAGCAGCCGATCGGGGGACAGCACCTACGAGCAGTACTTC
CDR3 protein: CASSRSGDSTYEQYF

V gene: TRBV27
J gene: TRBJ2-1
clone size: -
D gene: TRBD2
CDR3 DNA: TGTGCCAGCAGTTTATCGCCTAGCGGGAATGAGCAGTTCTTC
CDR3 protein: CASSLSPSGNEQFF

V gene: TRBV9
J gene: TRBJ1-5
clone size: -
D gene: TRBD1
CDR3 DNA: TGTGCCAGCAGCCAGGGGGCGAGGCAGCCCCAGCATTTT
CDR3 protein: CASSQGARQPQHF